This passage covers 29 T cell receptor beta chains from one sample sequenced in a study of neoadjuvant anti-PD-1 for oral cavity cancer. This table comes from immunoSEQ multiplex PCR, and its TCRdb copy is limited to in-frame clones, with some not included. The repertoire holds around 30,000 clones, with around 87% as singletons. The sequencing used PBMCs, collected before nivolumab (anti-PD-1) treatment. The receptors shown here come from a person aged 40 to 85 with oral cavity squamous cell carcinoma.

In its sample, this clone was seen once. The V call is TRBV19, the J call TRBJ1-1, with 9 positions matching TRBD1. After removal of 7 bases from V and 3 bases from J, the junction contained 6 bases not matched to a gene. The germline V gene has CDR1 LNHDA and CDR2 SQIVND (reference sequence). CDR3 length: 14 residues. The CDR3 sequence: CASNNRGQDTEAFF. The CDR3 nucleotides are TGTGCCAGTAACAACAGGGGGCAGGACACTGAAGCTTTCTTT. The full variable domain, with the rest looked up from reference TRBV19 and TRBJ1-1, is DGGITQSPKYLFRKEGQNVTLSCEQNLNHDAMYWYRQDPGQGLRLIYYSQIVNDFQKGDIAEGYSVSREKKESFPLTVTSAQKNPTAFYLCASNNRGQDTEAFFGQGTRLTVV.

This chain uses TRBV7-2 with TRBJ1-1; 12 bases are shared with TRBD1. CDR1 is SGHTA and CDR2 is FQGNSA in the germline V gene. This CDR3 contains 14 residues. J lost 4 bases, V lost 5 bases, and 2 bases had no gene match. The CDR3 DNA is TGTGCCAGCAGCCTGGGACAGGGGGCCACTGAAGCTTTCTTT. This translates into CASSLGQGATEAFF.

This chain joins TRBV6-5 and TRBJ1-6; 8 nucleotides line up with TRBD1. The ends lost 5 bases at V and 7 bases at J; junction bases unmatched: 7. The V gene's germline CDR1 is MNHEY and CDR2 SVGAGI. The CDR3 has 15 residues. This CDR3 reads CASSARTGWNSPLHF. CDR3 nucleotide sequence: TGTGCCAGCAGTGCCCGGACAGGGTGGAATTCACCCCTCCACTTT.

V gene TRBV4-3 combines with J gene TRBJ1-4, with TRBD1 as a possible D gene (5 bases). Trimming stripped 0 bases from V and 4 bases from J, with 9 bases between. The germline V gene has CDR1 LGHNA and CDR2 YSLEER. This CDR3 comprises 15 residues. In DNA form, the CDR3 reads TGCGCCAGCAGCCAAGAGTGGCAGGGTAATGAAAAACTGTTTTTT. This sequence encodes CASSQEWQGNEKLFF.

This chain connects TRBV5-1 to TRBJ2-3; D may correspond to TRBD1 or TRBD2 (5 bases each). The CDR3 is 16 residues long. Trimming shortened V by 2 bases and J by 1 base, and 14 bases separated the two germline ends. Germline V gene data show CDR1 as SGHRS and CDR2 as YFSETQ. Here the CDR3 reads CASSFRPGTRTDTQYF. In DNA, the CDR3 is TGCGCCAGCAGCTTCAGACCAGGGACGCGCACAGATACGCAGTATTTT.

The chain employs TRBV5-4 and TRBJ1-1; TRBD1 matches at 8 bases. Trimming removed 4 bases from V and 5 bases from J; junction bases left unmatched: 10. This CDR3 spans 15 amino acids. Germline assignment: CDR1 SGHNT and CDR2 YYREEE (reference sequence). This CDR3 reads CASSMKDRVGTEAFF. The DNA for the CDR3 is TGTGCCAGCAGCATGAAGGACAGGGTGGGAACTGAAGCTTTCTTT. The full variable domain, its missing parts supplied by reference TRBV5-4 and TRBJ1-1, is ETGVTQSPTHLIKTRGQQVTLRCSSQSGHNTVSWYQQALGQGPQFIFQYYREEENGRGNFPPRFSGLQFPNYSSELNVNALELDDSALYLCASSMKDRVGTEAFFGQGTRLTVV.

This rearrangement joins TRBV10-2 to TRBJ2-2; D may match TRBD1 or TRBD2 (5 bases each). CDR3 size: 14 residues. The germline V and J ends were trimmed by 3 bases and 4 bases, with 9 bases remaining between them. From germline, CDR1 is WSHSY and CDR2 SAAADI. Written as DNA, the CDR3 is TGCGCCAGCAGTGATTCCGGGACCACCGGGGAGCTGTTTTTT. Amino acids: CASSDSGTTGELFF.

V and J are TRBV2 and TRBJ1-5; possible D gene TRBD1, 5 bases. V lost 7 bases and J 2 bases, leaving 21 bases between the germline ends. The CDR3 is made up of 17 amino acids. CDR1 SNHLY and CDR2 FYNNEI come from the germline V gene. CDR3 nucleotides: TGTGCCAGCAATGTAAGGGACCTAAGAGACGGCAATCAGCCCCAGCATTTT. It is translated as CASNVRDLRDGNQPQHF.

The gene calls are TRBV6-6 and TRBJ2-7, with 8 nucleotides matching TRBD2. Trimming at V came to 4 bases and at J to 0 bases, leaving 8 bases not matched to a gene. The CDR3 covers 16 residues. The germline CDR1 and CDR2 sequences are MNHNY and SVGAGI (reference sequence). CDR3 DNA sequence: TGTGCCAGCAGTTCCGCCGGGACTAGGGCCTCCTACGAGCAGTACTTC. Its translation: CASSSAGTRASYEQYF.

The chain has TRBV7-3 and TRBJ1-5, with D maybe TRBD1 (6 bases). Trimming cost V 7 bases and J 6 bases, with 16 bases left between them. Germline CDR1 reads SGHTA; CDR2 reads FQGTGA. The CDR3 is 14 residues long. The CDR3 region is CASTFGGGSQPQHF. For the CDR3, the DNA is TGTGCCAGCACCTTTGGGGGCGGGAGTCAGCCCCAGCATTTT.

The CDR3 here is CASRGFSNQPQHF. CDR3 nucleotide sequence: TGTGCCAGCAGGGGCTTTAGCAATCAGCCCCAGCATTTT. The chain employs TRBV2 and TRBJ1-5; D unresolved. CDR3 length equals 13 residues. Trimming cost V 6 bases and J 0 bases, with 6 bases left between them. CDR1 is SNHLY, CDR2 FYNNEI, per germline.

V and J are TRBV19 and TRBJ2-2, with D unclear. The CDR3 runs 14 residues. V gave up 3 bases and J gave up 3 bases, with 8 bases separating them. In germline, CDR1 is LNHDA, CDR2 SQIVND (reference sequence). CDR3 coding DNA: TGTGCCAGTAGTATTAAACCTTACACCGGGGAGCTGTTTTTT. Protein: CASSIKPYTGELFF.

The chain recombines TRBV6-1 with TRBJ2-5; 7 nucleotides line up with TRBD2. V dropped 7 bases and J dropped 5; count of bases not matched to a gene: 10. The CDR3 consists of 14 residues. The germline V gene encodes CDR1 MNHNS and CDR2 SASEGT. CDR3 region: CASTEGRAGETQYF. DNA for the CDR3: TGTGCCAGCACCGAGGGGAGGGCTGGCGAGACCCAGTACTTC.

CDR3: CATSRDLMSRDEQYF. CDR3 nucleotide sequence: TGTGCCACCAGCAGAGACCTCATGAGTCGGGACGAGCAGTACTTC. The J gene is TRBJ2-7, the V gene TRBV15; no clear D gene. Per germline, CDR1 LNHNV and CDR2 YYDKDF (reference sequence). The CDR3 consists of 15 residues. V lost 0 bases and J lost 5, with 14 bases in between.

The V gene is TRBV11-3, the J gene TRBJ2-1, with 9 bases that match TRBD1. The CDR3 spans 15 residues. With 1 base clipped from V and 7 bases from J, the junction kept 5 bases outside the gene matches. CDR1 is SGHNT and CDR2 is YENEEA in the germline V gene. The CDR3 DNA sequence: TGTGCCAGCAGCTTAGGGGACAGGGAAAGAAATGAGCAGTTCTTC. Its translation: CASSLGDRERNEQFF.

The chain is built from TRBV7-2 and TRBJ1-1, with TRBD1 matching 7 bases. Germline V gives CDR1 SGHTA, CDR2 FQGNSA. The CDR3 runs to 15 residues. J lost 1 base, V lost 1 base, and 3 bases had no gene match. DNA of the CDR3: TGTGCCAGCAGCTTAGAAGGGACAGCGAACACTGAAGCTTTCTTT. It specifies CASSLEGTANTEAFF.

The CDR3 reads CASSWSLAGGVNEQYF. In DNA, the CDR3 is TGCGCCAGCAGCTGGAGCCTAGCGGGGGGCGTCAACGAGCAGTACTTC. This chain joins TRBV5-1 and TRBJ2-7, with TRBD2 matching 11 bases. This CDR3 is 16 amino acids long. With V trimmed by 3 bases and J by 5 bases, 10 bases remained unmatched. Germline CDR1 SGHRS, CDR2 YFSETQ.

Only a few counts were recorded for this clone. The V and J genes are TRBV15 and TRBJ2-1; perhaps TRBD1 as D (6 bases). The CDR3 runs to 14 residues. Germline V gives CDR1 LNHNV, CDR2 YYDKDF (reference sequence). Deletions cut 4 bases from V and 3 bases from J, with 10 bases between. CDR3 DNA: TGTGCCACCAGCACGGACAGAGACTACAATGAGCAGTTCTTC. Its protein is CATSTDRDYNEQFF.

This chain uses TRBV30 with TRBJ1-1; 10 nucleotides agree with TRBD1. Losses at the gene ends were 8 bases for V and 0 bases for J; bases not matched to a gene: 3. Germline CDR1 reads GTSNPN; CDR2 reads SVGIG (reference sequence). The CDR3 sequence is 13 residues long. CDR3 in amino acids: CAGTGDMNTEAFF. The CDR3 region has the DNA TGTGCCGGGACAGGGGATATGAACACTGAAGCTTTCTTT.

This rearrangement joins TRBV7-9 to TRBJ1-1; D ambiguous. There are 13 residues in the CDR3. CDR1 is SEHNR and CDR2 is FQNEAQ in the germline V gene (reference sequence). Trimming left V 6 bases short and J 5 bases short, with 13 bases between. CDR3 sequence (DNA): TGTGCCAGCAGTTTTGACGTACGGACTGAAGCTTTCTTT. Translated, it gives CASSFDVRTEAFF.

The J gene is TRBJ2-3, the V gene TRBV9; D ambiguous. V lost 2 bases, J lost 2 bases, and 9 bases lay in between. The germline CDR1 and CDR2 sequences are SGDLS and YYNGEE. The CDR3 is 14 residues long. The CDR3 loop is CASSVKGDTDTQYF. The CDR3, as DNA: TGTGCCAGCAGCGTCAAGGGCGACACAGATACGCAGTATTTT. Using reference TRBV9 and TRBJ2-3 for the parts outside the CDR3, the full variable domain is DSGVTQTPKHLITATGQRVTLRCSPRSGDLSVYWYQQSLDQGLQFLIQYYNGEERAKGNILERFSAQQFPDLHSELNLSSLELGDSALYFCASSVKGDTDTQYFGPGTRLTVL.

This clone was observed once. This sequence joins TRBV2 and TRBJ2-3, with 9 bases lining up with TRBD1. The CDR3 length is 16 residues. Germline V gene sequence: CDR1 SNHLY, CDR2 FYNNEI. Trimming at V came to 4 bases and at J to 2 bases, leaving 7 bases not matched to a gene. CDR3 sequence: CASSAGTGYFTDTQYF. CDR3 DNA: TGTGCCAGCAGTGCAGGGACAGGGTATTTCACAGATACGCAGTATTTT.

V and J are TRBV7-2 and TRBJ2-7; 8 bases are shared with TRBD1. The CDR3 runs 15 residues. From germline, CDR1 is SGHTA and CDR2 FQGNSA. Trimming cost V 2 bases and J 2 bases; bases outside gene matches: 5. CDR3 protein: CASSLTPTGAYEQYF. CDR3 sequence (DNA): TGTGCCAGCAGCTTAACTCCGACAGGGGCCTACGAGCAGTACTTC.

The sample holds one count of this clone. DNA for the CDR3: TGTGCCAGCAGTGCAGGGGAAGAGACCCAGTACTTC. Translated: CASSAGEETQYF. The rearrangement joins TRBV6-1 to TRBJ2-5, with a possible D match to TRBD1 (6 bases). The CDR3 has 12 amino acids. CDR1 and CDR2 (germline): MNHNS, SASEGT. Trimming removed 4 bases from V and 3 bases from J, with 6 bases in between.

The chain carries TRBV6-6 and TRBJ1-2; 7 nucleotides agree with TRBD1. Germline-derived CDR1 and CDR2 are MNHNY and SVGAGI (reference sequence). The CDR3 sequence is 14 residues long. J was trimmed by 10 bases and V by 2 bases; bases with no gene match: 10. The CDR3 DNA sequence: TGTGCCAGCAGTTACGGGACAGCTAATCCGGACTACACCTTC. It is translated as CASSYGTANPDYTF.

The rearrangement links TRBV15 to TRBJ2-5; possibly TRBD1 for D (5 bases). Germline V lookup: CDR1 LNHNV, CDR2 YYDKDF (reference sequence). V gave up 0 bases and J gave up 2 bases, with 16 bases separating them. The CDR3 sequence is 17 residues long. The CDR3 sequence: CATSRDRHRMGQETQYF. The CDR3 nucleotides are TGTGCCACCAGCAGAGATCGGCACAGGATGGGACAAGAGACCCAGTACTTC.

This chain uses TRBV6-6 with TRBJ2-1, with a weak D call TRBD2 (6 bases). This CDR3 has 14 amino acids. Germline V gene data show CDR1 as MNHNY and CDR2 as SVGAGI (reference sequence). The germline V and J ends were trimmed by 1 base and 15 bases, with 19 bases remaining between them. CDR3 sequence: CASSYYIIGGAGFF. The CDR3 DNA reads TGTGCCAGCAGTTACTATATCATCGGAGGGGCCGGGTTCTTC.

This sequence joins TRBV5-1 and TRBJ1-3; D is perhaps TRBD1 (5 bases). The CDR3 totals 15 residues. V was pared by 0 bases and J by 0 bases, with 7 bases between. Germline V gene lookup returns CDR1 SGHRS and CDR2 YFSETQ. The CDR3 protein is CASSLADTSGNTIYF. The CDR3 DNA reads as TGCGCCAGCAGCTTGGCGGACACCTCTGGAAACACCATATATTTT. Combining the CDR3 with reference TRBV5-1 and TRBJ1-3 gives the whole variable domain KAGVTQTPRYLIKTRGQQVTLSCSPISGHRSVSWYQQTPGQGLQFLFEYFSETQRNKGNFPGRFSGRQFSNSRSEMNVSTLELGDSALYLCASSLADTSGNTIYFGEGSWLTVV.

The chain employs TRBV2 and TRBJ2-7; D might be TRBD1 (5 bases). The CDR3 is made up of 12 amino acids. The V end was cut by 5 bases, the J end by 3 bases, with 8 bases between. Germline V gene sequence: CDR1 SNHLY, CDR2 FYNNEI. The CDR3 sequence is CASSIQDYEQYF. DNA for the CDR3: TGTGCCAGCAGTATACAGGACTACGAGCAGTACTTC.